This TCR beta chain appears in the sequencing data of a study of T cells in Graves' hyperthyroidism and ophthalmopathy. Study-wide points: The blood repertoire included most of the expanded thyroid clonotypes above 0.001.

Trimming removed 1 base at V and 5 bases at J, with 8 bases between. CDR1 and CDR2 from the germline V gene are DFQATT and SNEGSKA (reference sequence). The CDR3 has 12 amino acids. This clonotype has ten or more counts. The target antigen is unknown. From RNA transcripts, TCR beta CDR3 regions were amplified. The study used the HTBI primer set for a first-round RT-PCR of the TCR CDR3. TCRdb analysed the multiplex PCR reads with MiXCR anew, one entry per CDR3 protein. The data contain a few hundred thousand distinct CDR3 sequences, 16% of them singletons. With duration under 3 months, ophthalmopathy was active: Clinical Activity Score at least 3, NOSPECS at least 4. Any patient presenting with uncontrolled infection, other autoimmune disease, pregnancy or lactation was left out.

This clonotype was sampled from a woman between 35 and 50 years old with Graves' ophthalmopathy. The rearrangement links TRBV20-1 to TRBJ1-1; a possible D gene is TRBD1 (5 bases). The sequenced sample consisted of blood. CDR3 loop: CSARVGVTEAFF. CDR3 bases: TGCAGTGCTAGAGTGGGGGTTACTGAAGCTTTCTTT.